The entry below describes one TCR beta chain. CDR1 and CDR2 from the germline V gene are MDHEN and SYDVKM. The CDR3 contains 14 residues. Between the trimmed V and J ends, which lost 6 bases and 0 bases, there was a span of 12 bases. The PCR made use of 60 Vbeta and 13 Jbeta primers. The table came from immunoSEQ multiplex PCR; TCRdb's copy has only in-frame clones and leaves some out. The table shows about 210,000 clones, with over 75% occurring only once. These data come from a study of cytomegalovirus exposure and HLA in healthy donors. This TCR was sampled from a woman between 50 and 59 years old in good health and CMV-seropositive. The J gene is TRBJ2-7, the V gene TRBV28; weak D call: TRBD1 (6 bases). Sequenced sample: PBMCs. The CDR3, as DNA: TGTGCCAGCAGACCCATGGACAGCTCCTACGAGCAGTACTTC. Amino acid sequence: CASRPMDSSYEQYF.